The following is a TCR beta chain sequence with its context. Its specificity is unknown. This sample is drawn from a study of T-cell memory formation after mild COVID-19. Across the study: Clusters of TCRs were largely donor specific. General study points: The study found balanced CD4/CD8 in clones contracting day 15 to 85 and a CD4+ lean in later expanders. The authors left the SARS-CoV-2 specificity of second-wave clones peaking on day 37 unconfirmed.

Germline CDR1 is LNHDA and CDR2 is SQIVND (reference sequence). This CDR3 has 14 amino acids. V lost 5 bases and J lost 8; bases outside the gene matches: 5. TCRdb ran MiXCR on the 5' RACE reads and lists one entry per CDR3 protein. The table records some 180,000 distinct CDR3 sequences, around a sixth of them present only once. This chain uses TRBV19 with TRBJ2-3; 12 nucleotides line up with TRBD2. This clonotype was sampled from a man between 18 and 35 years old who had mild COVID-19 (a few samples of this study predate the infection). Cell type and time point are not known. Input material: PBMCs or a T cell subset sorted from them (not recorded which). CDR3 in DNA: TGTGCCAGTAGTGCGACTAGCGGGGGTTTTACGCAGTATTTT. Translating gives CASSATSGGFTQYF.